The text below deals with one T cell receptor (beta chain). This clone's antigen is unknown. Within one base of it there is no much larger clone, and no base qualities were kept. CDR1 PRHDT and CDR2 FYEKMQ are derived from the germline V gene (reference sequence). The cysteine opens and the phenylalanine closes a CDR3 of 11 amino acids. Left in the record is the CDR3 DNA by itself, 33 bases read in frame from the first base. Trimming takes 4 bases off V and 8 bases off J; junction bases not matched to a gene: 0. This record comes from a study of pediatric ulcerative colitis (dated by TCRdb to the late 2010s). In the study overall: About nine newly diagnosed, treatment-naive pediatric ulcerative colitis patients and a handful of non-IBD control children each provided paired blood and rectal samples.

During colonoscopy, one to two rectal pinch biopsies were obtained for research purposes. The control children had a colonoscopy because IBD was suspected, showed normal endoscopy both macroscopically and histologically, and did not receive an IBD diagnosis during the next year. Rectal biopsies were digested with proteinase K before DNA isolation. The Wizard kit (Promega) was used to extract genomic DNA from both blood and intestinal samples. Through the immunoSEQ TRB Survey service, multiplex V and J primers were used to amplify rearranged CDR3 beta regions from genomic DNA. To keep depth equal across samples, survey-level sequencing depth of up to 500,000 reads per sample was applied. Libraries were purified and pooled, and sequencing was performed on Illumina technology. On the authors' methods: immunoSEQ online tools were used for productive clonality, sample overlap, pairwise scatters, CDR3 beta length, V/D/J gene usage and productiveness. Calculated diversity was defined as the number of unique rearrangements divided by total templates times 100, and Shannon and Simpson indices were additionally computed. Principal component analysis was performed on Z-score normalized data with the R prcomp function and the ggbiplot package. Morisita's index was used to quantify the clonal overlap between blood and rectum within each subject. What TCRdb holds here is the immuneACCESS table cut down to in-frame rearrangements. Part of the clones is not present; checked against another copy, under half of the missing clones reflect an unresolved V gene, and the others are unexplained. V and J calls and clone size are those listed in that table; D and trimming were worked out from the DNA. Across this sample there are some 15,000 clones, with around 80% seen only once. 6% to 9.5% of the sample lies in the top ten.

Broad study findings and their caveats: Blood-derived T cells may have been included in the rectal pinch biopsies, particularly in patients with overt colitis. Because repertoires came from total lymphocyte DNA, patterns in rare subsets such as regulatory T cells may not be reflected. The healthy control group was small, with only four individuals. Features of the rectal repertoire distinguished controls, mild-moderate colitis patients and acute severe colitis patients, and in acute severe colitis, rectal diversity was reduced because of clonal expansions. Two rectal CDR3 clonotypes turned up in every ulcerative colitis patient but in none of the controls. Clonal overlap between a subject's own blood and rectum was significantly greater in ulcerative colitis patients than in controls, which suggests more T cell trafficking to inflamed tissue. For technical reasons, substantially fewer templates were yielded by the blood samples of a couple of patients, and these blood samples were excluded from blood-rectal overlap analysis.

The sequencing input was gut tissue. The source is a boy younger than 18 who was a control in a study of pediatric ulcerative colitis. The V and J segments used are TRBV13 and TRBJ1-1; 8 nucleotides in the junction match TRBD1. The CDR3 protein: CASSWTGEAFF. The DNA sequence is TGTGCCAGCAGCTGGACAGGGGAAGCTTTCTTT. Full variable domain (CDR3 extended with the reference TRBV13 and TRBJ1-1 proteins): AAGVIQSPRHLIKEKRETATLKCYPIPRHDTVYWYQQGPGQDPQFLISFYEKMQSDKGSIPDRFSAQQFSDYHSELNMSSLELGDSALYFCASSWTGEAFFGQGTRLTVV.